This T cell receptor beta chain was observed in a study of blood T cell repertoires in COVID-19. Whole-study context: Sample material is recorded as cDNA or gDNA derived from T cells, B-cell-depleted T cells, or PBMCs.

Authors' analysis steps: Reference gene primer amplification gave nucleated cell count estimates. The data were produced by immunoSEQ multiplex PCR, yet TCRdb's version contains in-frame clones alone and is incomplete. The DNA was the basis for D and trimming; V, J and clone size are from that table. The sample holds 110,000 to 150,000 clones, roughly 84% seen once. CDR3 size: 14 residues. Deletions cut 3 bases from V and 0 bases from J, with 9 bases between. Germline CDR1 reads SGHVS; CDR2 reads FQNEAQ. The genes are TRBV7-8 and TRBJ2-7; TRBD1 might be the D (5 bases). Input material: peripheral blood. The TCR was taken from a human donor in a cohort sampled during active COVID-19. Written as DNA, the CDR3 is TGTGCCAGCAGCTTTTTAAGGGGCTCCTACGAGCAGTACTTC. It codes for CASSFLRGSYEQYF.